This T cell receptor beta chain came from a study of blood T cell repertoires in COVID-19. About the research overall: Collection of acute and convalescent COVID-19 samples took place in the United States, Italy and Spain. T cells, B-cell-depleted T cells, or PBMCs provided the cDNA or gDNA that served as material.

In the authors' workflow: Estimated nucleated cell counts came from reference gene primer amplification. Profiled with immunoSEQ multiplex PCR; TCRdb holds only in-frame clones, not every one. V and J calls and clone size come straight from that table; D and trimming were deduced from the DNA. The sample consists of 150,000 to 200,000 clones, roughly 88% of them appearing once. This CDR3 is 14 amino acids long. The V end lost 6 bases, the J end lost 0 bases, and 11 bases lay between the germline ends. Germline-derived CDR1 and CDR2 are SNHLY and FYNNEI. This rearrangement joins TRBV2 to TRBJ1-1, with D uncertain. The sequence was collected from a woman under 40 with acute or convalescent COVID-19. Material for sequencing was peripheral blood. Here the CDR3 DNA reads TGTGCCAGCAGAAAAACCCCAGTGAACACTGAAGCTTTCTTT. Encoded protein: CASRKTPVNTEAFF. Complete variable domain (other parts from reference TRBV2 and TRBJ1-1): EPEVTQTPSHQVTQMGQEVILRCVPISNHLYFYWYRQILGQKVEFLVSFYNNEISEKSEIFDDQFSVERPDGSNFTLKIRSTKLEDSAMYFCASRKTPVNTEAFFGQGTRLTVV.